This entry lists 17 T cell receptor beta chains sequenced from one sample in a study of regulatory T cells in long-lasting Graves disease. Sequencing libraries for TCR beta were prepared with iRepertoire HTBI primers and Arm-PCR of CDR3 regions. In TCRdb, the multiplex PCR reads were re-called with MiXCR into one record per CDR3 protein. The data contain about 620,000 distinct CDR3 sequences, roughly 15% of them singletons. Time point: newly diagnosed GD, antithyroid drugs for less than 3 months. The TCR library used RNA extracted from PBMCs. Separately, the same data were catalogued under a study of T cells in Graves' hyperthyroidism and ophthalmopathy.

This specimen was peripheral blood mononuclear cells (PBMCs), taken at new diagnosis, from a patient treated with antithyroid drugs. The receptors were sampled from a woman aged 25 to 45 with Graves disease.

The chain couples TRBV19 to TRBJ2-6; 9 positions agree with TRBD1. V shed 5 bases, J shed 0 bases, and the junction held 5 bases outside the gene matches. Per germline, CDR1 LNHDA and CDR2 SQIVND (reference sequence). CDR3 size: 17 residues. In nucleotides, the CDR3 is TGTGCCAGTAGTTCTGACAGGGGGGCCTCTGGGGCCAACGTCCTGACTTTC. This translates into CASSSDRGASGANVLTF. The full variable domain, rest sourced from reference TRBV19 and TRBJ2-6, is DGGITQSPKYLFRKEGQNVTLSCEQNLNHDAMYWYRQDPGQGLRLIYYSQIVNDFQKGDIAEGYSVSREKKESFPLTVTSAQKNPTAFYLCASSSDRGASGANVLTFGAGSRLTVL.

This clonotype was found many times. CDR3 region: CASSSTRVVKNIQYF. CDR3 bases: TGTGCCAGCAGCTCTACCAGGGTGGTCAAAAACATTCAGTACTTC. This chain connects TRBV28 to TRBJ2-4; D perhaps matches TRBD1 (5 bases). This CDR3 comprises 15 residues. Per germline, CDR1 MDHEN and CDR2 SYDVKM. V lost 6 bases to trimming and J lost 3 bases, with 15 bases between them.

This chain joins TRBV4-2 and TRBJ2-4; TRBD1 matches 9 bases. J gave up 8 bases and V 1 base, and 18 bases lay outside the gene matches. This CDR3 comprises 19 residues. CDR1 LGHNA and CDR2 YNFKEQ come from the germline V gene. CDR3 DNA: TGTGCCAGCAGCCAAGGGGGGTTGCGGGACAGGGATTTTTTTTACATTCAGTACTTC. Its translation: CASSQGGLRDRDFFYIQYF.

This clonotype was seen more than once but under ten times. The chain is built from TRBV30 and TRBJ1-5, with 8 nucleotides matching TRBD1. Trimming took 2 bases from V and 7 from J; bases not matched to a gene: 4. Germline-derived CDR1 and CDR2 are GTSNPN and SVGIG (reference sequence). The CDR3 sequence is 13 residues long. The chain's CDR3 is CAWSSGGRQPQHF. In DNA form, the CDR3 reads TGTGCCTGGAGTTCAGGGGGCAGGCAGCCCCAGCATTTT.

Regarding this clonotype: This may arise from a read error, as a much more abundant clone is one base away. The genes are TRBV11-2 and TRBJ1-4; weak D call: TRBD1 (5 bases). V was pared by 3 bases and J by 8 bases, with 13 bases between. Per the germline V gene, CDR1 is SGHAT and CDR2 is FQNNGV. The CDR3 covers 14 residues. CDR3 amino acids: CASSFPGEKEKLFF. CDR3 nucleotide sequence: TGTGCCAGCAGCTTTCCGGGGGAGAAGGAAAAACTGTTTTTT.

The table lists this clonotype with many counts. The chain links TRBV24-1 to TRBJ2-2; D gene uncertain. The CDR3 length is 13 residues. Germline V CDR1 and CDR2: KGHDR, SFDVKD. The V end was cut by 7 bases, the J end by 0 bases, with 5 bases between. The CDR3 nucleotides are TGTGCCACCAGCCGTCCGAACACCGGGGAGCTGTTTTTT. Translating it yields CATSRPNTGELFF.

This clonotype has ten or more counts. The germline gene is not matched at one end of the junction; a read error may be the cause. This rearrangement joins TRBV28 to TRBJ1-2, with 7 bases matching TRBD1. The germline CDR1 and CDR2 sequences are MDHEN and SYDVKM. The CDR3 has 14 residues. The CDR3 region is CASSSGTANYGYTF. In nucleotides, the CDR3 is TGCGCCAGCAGCTCCGGGACAGCTAACTATGGCTACACCTTC.

With respect to this clonotype: With only one base between it and a far larger clone, this is likely a read error. The J gene is TRBJ2-5, the V gene TRBV7-2, with a weak D call TRBD1 (6 bases). CDR1 is SGHTA and CDR2 is FQGNSA in the germline V gene. The CDR3 loop spans 15 amino acids. Trimming stripped 6 bases from V and 1 base from J, with 15 bases between. The CDR3 is CASRSLRGTQETQYF. The CDR3, as DNA: TGTGCCAGCAGGAGCCTCAGGGGCACCCAAGAGACCCAGTACTTC.

This clonotype was detected many times. The V and J genes are TRBV2 and TRBJ1-2; 10 nucleotides line up with TRBD1. This CDR3 comprises 12 residues. V shed 11 bases, J shed 7 bases, and the junction held 7 bases outside the gene matches. CDR1 and CDR2 (germline): SNHLY, FYNNEI. This CDR3 is CAGRQGAGGYTF. For the CDR3, the DNA is TGTGCCGGTCGACAGGGGGCGGGTGGCTACACCTTC.

The table lists this clonotype with many counts. The chain employs TRBV12-3 or TRBV12-4 and TRBJ2-3; 8 positions match TRBD1. CDR3 length: 14 amino acids. The trim removed 6 bases at V and 2 bases at J, leaving 4 bases unmatched. The CDR3 DNA follows: TGTGCCAGCAGGGGGGACAGGCCCACAGATACGCAGTATTTT. It yields the protein CASRGDRPTDTQYF.

This clonotype showed up many times. This sequence joins TRBV24-1 and TRBJ2-7, with TRBD2 as a possible D gene (6 bases). Germline CDR1 reads KGHDR; CDR2 reads SFDVKD. This CDR3 has 15 amino acids. Trimming removed 3 bases from V and 2 bases from J, with 13 bases in between. The CDR3 region has the DNA TGTGCCACCAGTGATCGGGGAGGACGAACCTACGAGCAGTACTTC. It encodes CATSDRGGRTYEQYF.

The chain uses TRBV24-1 and TRBJ2-7; D gene uncertain. Germline V CDR1 and CDR2: KGHDR, SFDVKD. The CDR3 is 14 residues long. V was cut by 6 bases and J by 3 bases, with 14 bases left in between. This CDR3 is CATSRFNTHYEQYF. CDR3 DNA sequence: TGTGCCACCAGTAGGTTTAATACTCACTACGAGCAGTACTTC.

Many counts were recorded for this clonotype. The DNA of the CDR3 is TGTGCCAGCAGCTTAGTGCTGGACTACACCTTC. Its translation: CASSLVLDYTF. The rearrangement links TRBV7-9 to TRBJ1-2; D is ambiguous. V shed 1 base and J shed 10 bases, with 7 bases lying between them. There are 11 residues in the CDR3. Per germline, CDR1 SEHNR and CDR2 FQNEAQ (reference sequence).

This clonotype has ten or more counts. The chain links TRBV29-1 to TRBJ2-7, with 9 positions matching TRBD2. CDR1 SQVTM and CDR2 ANQGSEA come from the germline V gene. Losses at the gene ends were 6 bases for V and 1 base for J; bases not matched to a gene: 7. The CDR3 consists of 14 residues. The CDR3: CSVRGSGSSYEQYF. CDR3 nucleotide sequence: TGCAGCGTGCGTGGTAGCGGGAGTTCCTACGAGCAGTACTTC.

This clonotype was found a few times. V gene TRBV20-1 combines with J gene TRBJ1-2; D is unclear. Trimming shortened V by 3 bases and J by 5 bases, and 7 bases separated the two germline ends. Germline CDR1 DFQATT, CDR2 SNEGSKA (reference sequence). The CDR3 totals 11 residues. The chain's CDR3 is CSASNRYGYTF. The CDR3 DNA reads as TGCAGTGCTAGTAATCGGTATGGCTACACCTTC.

This clonotype was seen a few times. The chain's CDR3 is CATSDPTGLSGPNEQFF. In DNA, the CDR3 is TGTGCCACCAGTGATCCGACAGGGCTCAGCGGTCCCAATGAGCAGTTCTTC. V is TRBV24-1 and J is TRBJ2-1, with 7 bases matching TRBD1. V shed 3 bases and J 6 bases; nucleotides not matched to a gene: 13. Germline V gene lookup returns CDR1 KGHDR and CDR2 SFDVKD. The CDR3 is 17 amino acids.

The chain recombines TRBV6-2 or TRBV6-3 with TRBJ1-1; D is ambiguous. The CDR3 sequence is 14 residues long. V shed 2 bases and J shed 0 bases, with 7 bases lying between them. CDR1 and CDR2 (germline): MNHEY, SVGEGT. CDR3 DNA: TGTGCCAGCAGTTACGAGGCACTGAACACTGAAGCTTTCTTT. This gives the protein CASSYEALNTEAFF.